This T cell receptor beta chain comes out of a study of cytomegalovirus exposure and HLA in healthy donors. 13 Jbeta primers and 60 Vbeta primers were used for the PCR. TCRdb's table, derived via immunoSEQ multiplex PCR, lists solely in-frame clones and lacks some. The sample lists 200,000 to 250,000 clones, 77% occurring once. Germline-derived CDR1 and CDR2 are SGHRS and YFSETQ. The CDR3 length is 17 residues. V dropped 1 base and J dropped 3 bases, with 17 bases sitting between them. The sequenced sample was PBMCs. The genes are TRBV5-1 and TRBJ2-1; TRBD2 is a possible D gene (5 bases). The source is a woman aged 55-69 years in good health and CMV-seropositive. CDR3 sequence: CASSLSLAVFNYNEQFF. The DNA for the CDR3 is TGCGCCAGCAGCTTGTCGCTAGCCGTCTTTAACTACAATGAGCAGTTCTTC. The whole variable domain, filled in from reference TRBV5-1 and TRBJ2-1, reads KAGVTQTPRYLIKTRGQQVTLSCSPISGHRSVSWYQQTPGQGLQFLFEYFSETQRNKGNFPGRFSGRQFSNSRSEMNVSTLELGDSALYLCASSLSLAVFNYNEQFFGPGTRLTVL.